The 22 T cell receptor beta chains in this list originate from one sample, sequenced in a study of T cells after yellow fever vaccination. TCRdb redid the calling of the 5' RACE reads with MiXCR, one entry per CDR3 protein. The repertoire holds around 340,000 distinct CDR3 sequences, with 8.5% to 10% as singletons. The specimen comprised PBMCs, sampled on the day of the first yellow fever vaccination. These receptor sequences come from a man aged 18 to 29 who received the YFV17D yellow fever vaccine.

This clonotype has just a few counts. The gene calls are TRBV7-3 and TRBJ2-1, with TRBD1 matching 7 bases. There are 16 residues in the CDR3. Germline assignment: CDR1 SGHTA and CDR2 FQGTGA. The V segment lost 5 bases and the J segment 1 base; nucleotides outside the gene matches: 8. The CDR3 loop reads CASSRPRQGSYNEQFF. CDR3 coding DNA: TGTGCCAGCAGCCGACCCCGACAGGGTTCCTACAATGAGCAGTTCTTC. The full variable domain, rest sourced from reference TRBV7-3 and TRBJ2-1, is GAGVSQTPSNKVTEKGKYVELRCDPISGHTALYWYRQSLGQGPEFLIYFQGTGAADDSGLPNDRFFAVRPEGSVSTLKIQRTERGDSAVYLCASSRPRQGSYNEQFFGPGTRLTVL.

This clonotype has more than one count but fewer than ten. CDR3 loop: CASSLVDGDTIYF. The CDR3 nucleotides read TGTGCCAGCAGCTTAGTAGACGGGGACACCATATATTTT. J is TRBJ1-3 and V is TRBV7-3; no clear D. The CDR3 length is 13 residues. Germline CDR1 is SGHTA and CDR2 is FQGTGA. V was shortened by 2 bases and J by 8 bases, with 10 bases between the two germline ends.

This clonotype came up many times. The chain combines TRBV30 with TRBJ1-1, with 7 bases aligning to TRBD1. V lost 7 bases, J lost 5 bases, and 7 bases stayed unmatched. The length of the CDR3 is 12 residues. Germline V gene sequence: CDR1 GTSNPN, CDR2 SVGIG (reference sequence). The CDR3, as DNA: TGTGCCTCACAGACAGGGCGGACTGAAGCTTTCTTT. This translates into CASQTGRTEAFF.

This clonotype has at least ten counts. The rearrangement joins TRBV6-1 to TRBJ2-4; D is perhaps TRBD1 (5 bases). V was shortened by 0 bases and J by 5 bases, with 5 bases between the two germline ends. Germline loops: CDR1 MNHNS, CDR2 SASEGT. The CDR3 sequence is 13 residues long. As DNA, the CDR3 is TGTGCCAGCAGTGAAGCGGGGCAAAACATTCAGTACTTC. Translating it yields CASSEAGQNIQYF.

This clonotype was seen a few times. The CDR3: CASAPQGTHQPQHF. The CDR3 DNA is TGTGCCAGCGCCCCCCAGGGAACCCATCAGCCCCAGCATTTT. This chain connects TRBV7-2 to TRBJ1-5, with D perhaps TRBD1 (5 bases). The CDR3 covers 14 residues. Germline assignment: CDR1 SGHTA and CDR2 FQGNSA. V dropped 8 bases and J dropped 5 bases, with 16 bases sitting between them.

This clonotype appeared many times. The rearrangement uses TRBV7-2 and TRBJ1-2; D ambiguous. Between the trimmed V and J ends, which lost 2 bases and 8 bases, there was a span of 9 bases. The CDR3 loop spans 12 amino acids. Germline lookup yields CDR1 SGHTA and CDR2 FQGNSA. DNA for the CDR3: TGTGCCAGCAGCTTACTTCCTTGGGGCTACACCTTC. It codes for CASSLLPWGYTF.

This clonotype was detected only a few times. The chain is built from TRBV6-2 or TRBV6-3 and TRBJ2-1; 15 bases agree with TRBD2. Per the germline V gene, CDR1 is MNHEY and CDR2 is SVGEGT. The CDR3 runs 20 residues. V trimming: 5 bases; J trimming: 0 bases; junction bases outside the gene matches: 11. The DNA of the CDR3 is TGTGCCAGCAGTCGGCCGGGACTAGCGGGGGGCCTGAGCTCCTACAATGAGCAGTTCTTC. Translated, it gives CASSRPGLAGGLSSYNEQFF.

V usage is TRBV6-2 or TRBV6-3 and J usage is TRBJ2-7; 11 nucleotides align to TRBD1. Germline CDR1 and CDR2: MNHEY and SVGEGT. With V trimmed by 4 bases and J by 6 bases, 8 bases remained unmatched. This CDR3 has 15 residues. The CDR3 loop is CASSSTGTGGGEQYF. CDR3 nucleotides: TGTGCCAGCAGTTCCACCGGGACAGGGGGAGGCGAGCAGTACTTC.

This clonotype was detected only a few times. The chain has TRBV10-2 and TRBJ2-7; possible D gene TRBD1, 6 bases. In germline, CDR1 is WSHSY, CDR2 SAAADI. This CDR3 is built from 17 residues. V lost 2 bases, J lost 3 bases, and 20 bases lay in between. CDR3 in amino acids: CASSETTGTNGGYEQYF. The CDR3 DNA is TGCGCCAGCAGTGAGACGACCGGGACAAATGGAGGCTACGAGCAGTACTTC.

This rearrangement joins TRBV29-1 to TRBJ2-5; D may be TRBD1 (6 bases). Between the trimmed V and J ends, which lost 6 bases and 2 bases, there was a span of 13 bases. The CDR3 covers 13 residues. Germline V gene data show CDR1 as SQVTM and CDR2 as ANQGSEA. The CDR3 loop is CSVAYRDQETQYF. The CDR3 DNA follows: TGCAGCGTCGCATACAGGGATCAAGAGACCCAGTACTTC.

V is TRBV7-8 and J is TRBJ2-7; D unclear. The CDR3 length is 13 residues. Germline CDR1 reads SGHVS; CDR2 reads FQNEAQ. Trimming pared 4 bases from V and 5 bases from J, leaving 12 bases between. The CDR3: CASSSDPGHEQYF. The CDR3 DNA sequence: TGTGCCAGCAGCTCCGACCCTGGCCACGAGCAGTACTTC.

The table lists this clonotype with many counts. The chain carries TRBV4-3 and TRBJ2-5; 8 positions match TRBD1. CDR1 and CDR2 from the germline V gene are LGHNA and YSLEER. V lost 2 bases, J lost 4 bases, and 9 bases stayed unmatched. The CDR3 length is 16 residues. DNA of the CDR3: TGCGCCAGCAGCCAATATCGACAGGGGCTAGGAGAGACCCAGTACTTC. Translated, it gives CASSQYRQGLGETQYF.

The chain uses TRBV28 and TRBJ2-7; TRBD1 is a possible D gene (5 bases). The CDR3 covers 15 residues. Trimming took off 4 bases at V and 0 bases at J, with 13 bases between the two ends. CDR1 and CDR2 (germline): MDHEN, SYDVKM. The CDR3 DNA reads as TGTGCCAGCAGTTCCCCCCTTGGGGCCTCCTACGAGCAGTACGTC. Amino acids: CASSSPLGASYEQYV.

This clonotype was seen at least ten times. CDR3 sequence reads: CASSYSSGTGDYEQYF. The CDR3 bases are TGTGCCAGCAGTTACTCCTCCGGGACAGGGGACTACGAGCAGTACTTC. The V and J genes are TRBV6-2 or TRBV6-3 and TRBJ2-7; 10 bases are a match to TRBD1. Looked up from germline, CDR1 is MNHEY and CDR2 is SVGEGT. The CDR3 has 16 amino acids. The J segment lost 3 bases and the V segment lost 0 bases, leaving 5 bases of the junction unmatched.

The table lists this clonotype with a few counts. The CDR3 nucleotides are TGTGCCAGCTCGGGGGAGGGACGGTACGAGCAGTACGTC. Its translation is CASSGEGRYEQYV. The rearrangement uses TRBV7-9 and TRBJ2-7, with 7 bases lining up with TRBD2. CDR3 length: 13 amino acids. The germline V gene has CDR1 SEHNR and CDR2 FQNEAQ (reference sequence). J lost 4 bases, V lost 8 bases, and 8 bases had no gene match.

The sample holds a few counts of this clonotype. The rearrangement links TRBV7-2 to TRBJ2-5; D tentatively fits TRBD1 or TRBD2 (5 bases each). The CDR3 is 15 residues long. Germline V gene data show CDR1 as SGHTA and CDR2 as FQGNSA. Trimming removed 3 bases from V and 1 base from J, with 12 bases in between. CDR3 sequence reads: CASSLRGPIQETQYF. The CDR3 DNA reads TGTGCCAGCAGCTTGAGGGGCCCGATCCAAGAGACCCAGTACTTC.

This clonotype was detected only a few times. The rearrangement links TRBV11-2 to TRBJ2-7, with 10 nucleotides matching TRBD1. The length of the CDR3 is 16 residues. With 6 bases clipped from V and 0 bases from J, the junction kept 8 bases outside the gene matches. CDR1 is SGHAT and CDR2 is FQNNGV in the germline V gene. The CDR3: CASRLPGQGHSYEQYF. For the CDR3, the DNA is TGTGCCAGCAGACTCCCGGGACAGGGGCACTCCTACGAGCAGTACTTC.

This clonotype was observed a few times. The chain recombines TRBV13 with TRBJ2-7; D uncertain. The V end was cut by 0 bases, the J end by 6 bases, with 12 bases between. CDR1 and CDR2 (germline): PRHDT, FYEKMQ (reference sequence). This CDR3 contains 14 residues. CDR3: CASSLGTEPFEQYF. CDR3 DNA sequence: TGTGCCAGCAGCTTAGGGACTGAACCCTTCGAGCAGTACTTC.

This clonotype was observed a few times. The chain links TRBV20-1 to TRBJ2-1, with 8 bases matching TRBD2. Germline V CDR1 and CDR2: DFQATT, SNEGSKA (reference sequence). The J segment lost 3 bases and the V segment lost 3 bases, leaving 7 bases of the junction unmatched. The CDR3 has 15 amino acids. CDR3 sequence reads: CSASPLAGSYNEQFF. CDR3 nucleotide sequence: TGCAGTGCTAGTCCATTAGCGGGGAGCTACAATGAGCAGTTCTTC.

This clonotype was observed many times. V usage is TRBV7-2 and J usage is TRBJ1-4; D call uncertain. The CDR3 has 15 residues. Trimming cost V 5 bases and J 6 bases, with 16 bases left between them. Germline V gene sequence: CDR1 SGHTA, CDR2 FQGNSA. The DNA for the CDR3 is TGTGCCAGCAGCCCCGCGGCGGGTCCATATGAAAAACTGTTTTTT. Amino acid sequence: CASSPAAGPYEKLFF.

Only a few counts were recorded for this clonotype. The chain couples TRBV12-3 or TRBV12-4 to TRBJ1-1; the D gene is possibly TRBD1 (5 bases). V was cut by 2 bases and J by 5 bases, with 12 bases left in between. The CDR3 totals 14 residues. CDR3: CASSLWAGHTEAFF. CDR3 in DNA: TGTGCCAGCAGTTTATGGGCAGGGCATACTGAAGCTTTCTTT.

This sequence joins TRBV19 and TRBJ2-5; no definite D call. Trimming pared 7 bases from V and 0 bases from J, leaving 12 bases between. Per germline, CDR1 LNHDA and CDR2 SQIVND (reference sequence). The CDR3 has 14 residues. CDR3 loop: CASNPEVNQETQYF. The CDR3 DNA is TGTGCCAGTAACCCCGAGGTAAACCAAGAGACCCAGTACTTC.